The T cell receptor beta chain described here comes from a study of shared clonotypes between healthy human individuals. About the study: Aged between 18 and 49, the donors were two women and three men. Plates per donor: three CD4 naive, three CD4 memory, two CD8 naive, one CD8 memory. Findings of the study overall: The study found lower generation probabilities in non-shared clonotypes than in those shared by all four donors.

Germline lookup yields CDR1 LNHDA and CDR2 SQIVND (reference sequence). The CDR3 covers 18 residues. Trimming shortened V by 2 bases and J by 2 bases, and 21 bases separated the two germline ends. The repertoire was sequenced with immunoSEQ multiplex PCR; TCRdb's copy has only in-frame clones and lacks some. In the table there are more than 2 million clones, under 97% of which are singletons. As concerns this clone: Its specificity is not known.

Sequences were obtained from naive CD4+ T cells sorted from blood. Subset described: CD45RA+ positively selected. The chain combines TRBV19 with TRBJ1-2; D ambiguous. The source is a man younger than 35 in good health. The CDR3 is CASSIKGPSFPYNYGYTF. CDR3 in DNA: TGTGCCAGTAGTATAAAAGGGCCTAGCTTTCCCTACAACTATGGCTACACCTTC.